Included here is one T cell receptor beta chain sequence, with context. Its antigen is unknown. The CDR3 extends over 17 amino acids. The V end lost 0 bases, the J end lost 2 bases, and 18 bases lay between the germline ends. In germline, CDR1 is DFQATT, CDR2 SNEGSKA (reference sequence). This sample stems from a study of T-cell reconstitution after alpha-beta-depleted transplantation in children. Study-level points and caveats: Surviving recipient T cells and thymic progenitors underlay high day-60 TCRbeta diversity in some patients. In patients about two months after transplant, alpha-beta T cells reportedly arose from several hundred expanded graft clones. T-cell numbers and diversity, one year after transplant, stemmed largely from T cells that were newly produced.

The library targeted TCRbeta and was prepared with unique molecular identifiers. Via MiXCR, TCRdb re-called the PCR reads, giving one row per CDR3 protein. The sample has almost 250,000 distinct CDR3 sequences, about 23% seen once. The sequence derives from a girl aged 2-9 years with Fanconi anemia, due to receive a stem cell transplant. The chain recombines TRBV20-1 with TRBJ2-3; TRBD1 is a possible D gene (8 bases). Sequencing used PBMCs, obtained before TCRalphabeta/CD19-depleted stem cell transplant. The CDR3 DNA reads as TGCAGTGCTAGAGATCCAGGGGGCGGGAGCACCACAGATACGCAGTATTTT. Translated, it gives CSARDPGGGSTTDTQYF.